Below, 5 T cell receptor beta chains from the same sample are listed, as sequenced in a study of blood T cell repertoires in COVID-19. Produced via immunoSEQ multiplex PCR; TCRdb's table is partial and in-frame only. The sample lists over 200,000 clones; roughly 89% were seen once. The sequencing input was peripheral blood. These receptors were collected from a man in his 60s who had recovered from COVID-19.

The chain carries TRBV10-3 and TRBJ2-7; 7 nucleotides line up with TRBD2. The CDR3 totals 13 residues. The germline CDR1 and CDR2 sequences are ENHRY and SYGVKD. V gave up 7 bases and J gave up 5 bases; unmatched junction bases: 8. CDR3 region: CAIKRGGIDEQYF. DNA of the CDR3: TGTGCCATCAAGCGCGGGGGAATAGACGAGCAGTACTTC.

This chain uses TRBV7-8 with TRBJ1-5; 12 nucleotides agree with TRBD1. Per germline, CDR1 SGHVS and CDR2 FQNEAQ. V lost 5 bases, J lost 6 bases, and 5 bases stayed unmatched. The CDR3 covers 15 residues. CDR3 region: CASSVGTGGVQPQHF. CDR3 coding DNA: TGTGCCAGCAGCGTCGGGACAGGGGGCGTTCAGCCCCAGCATTTT.

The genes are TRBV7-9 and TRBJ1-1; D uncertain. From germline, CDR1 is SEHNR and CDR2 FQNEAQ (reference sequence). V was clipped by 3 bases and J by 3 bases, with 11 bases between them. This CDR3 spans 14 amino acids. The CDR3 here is CASSLPGSDTEAFF. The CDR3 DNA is TGTGCCAGCAGCTTGCCGGGATCCGACACTGAAGCTTTCTTT.

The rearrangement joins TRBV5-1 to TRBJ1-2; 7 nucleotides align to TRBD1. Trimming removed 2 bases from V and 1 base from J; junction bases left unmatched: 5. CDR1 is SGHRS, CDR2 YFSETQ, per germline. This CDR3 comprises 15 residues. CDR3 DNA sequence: TGCGCCAGCAGCTTTGGGACAGCATTTAACTATGGCTACACCTTC. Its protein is CASSFGTAFNYGYTF.

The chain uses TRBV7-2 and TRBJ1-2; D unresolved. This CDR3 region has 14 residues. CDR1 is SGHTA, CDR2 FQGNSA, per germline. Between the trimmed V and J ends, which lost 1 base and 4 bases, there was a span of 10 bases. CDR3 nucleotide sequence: TGTGCCAGCAGCTTAGGGTGGCCGATCTATGGCTACACCTTC. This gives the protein CASSLGWPIYGYTF.